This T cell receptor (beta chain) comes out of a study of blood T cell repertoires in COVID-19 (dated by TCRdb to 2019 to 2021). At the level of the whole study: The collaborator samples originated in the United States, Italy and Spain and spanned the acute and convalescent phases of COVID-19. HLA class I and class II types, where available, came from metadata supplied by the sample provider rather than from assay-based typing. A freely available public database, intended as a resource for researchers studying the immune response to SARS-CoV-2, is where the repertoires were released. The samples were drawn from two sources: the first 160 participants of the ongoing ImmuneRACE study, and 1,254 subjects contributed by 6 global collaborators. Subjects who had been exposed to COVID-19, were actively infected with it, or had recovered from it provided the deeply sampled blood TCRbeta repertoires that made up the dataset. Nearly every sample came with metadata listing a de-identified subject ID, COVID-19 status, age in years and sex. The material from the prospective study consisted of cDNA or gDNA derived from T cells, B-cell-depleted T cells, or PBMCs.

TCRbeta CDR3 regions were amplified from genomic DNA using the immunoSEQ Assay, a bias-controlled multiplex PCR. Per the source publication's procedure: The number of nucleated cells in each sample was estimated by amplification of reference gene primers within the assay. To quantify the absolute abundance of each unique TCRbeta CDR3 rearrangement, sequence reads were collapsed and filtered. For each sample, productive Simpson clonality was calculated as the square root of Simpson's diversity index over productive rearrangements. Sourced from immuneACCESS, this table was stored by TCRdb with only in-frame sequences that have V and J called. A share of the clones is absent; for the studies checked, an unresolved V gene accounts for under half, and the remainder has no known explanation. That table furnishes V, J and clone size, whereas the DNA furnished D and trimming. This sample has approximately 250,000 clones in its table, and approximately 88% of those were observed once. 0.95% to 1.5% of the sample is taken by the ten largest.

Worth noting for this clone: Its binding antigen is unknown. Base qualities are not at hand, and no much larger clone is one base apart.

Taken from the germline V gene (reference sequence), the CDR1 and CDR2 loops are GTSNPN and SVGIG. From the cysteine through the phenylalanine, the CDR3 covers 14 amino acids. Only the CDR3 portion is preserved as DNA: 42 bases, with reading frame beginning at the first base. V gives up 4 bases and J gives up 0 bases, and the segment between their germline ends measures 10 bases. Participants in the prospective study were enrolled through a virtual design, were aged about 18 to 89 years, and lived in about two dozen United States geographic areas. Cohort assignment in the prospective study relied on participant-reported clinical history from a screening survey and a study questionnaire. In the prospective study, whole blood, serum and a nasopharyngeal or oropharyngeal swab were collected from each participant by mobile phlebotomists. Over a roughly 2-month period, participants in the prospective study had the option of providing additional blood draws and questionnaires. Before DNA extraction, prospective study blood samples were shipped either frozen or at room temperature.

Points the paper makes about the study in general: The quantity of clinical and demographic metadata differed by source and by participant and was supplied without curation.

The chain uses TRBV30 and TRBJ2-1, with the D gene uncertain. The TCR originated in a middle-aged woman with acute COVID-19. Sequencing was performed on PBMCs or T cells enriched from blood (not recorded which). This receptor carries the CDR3 CAWNSPPSYNEQFF. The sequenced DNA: TGTGCCTGGAACAGCCCTCCCTCCTACAATGAGCAGTTCTTC.